This is a list of T cell receptor beta chains from one sample in a study of blood T cell repertoires in COVID-19. Generated by immunoSEQ multiplex PCR, the TCRdb table keeps only in-frame clones and is missing some. The repertoire holds approximately 160,000 clones, with approximately 87% as singletons. Sample: PBMCs or T cells enriched from blood (not recorded which). These receptors all stem from a woman between 50 and 59 years old who had recovered from COVID-19. CDR3s include the opening cysteine and the closing phenylalanine or tryptophan. The D gene is left open where the match is weak. Only part of the rows carry a size: once, few, many, or a class if the clone is expanded.

NA NA TRBJ2-5 TRBV7-6 CASSSDHGGTETQYF TGTGCCAGCAGCTCCGATCATGGAGGGACGGAGACCCAGTACTTC
NA NA TRBJ1-1 TRBV7-3 CASSLQGKDTEAFF TGTGCCAGCAGCCTCCAGGGGAAAGACACTGAAGCTTTCTTT
NA NA TRBJ1-5 TRBV28 CASSFVYSNQPQHF TGTGCCAGCAGTTTTGTGTATAGCAATCAGCCCCAGCATTTT
TRBD2 NA TRBJ2-2 TRBV7-3 CASSLTGGGITGELFF TGTGCCAGCAGCTTAACTGGGGGAGGGATCACCGGGGAGCTGTTTTTT
TRBD2 NA TRBJ2-3 TRBV5-1 CASSLPGLAGSTDTQYF TGCGCCAGCAGCCTACCCGGACTAGCGGGTAGCACAGATACGCAGTATTTT
NA NA TRBJ1-1 TRBV15 CATSRDPGTEAFF TGTGCCACCAGCAGAGATCCGGGCACTGAAGCTTTCTTT
NA NA TRBJ1-2 TRBV18 CASSPGTALRGNYGYTF TGTGCCAGCTCACCTGGGACCGCCCTCAGGGGAAACTATGGCTACACCTTC
TRBD1 NA TRBJ1-5 TRBV27 CASRSGTGSRQPQHF TGTGCCAGCAGATCCGGGACAGGGAGTCGACAGCCCCAGCATTTT
NA NA TRBJ1-2 TRBV5-5 CASSLFRGGNYGYTF TGTGCCAGCAGCTTGTTTCGCGGTGGGAACTATGGCTACACCTTC
TRBD1 NA TRBJ1-1 TRBV30 CAWSVLPDRGRRTEAFF TGTGCCTGGAGTGTTTTACCCGACAGGGGGCGGAGGACTGAAGCTTTCTTT
NA NA TRBJ2-1 TRBV5-1 CASSLVASSYNEQFF TGCGCCAGCAGCTTGGTTGCGAGCTCCTACAATGAGCAGTTCTTC
TRBD2 NA TRBJ2-5 TRBV5-1 CASSLNYLAGAGETQYF TGCGCCAGCAGCTTAAACTATCTAGCGGGAGCGGGAGAGACCCAGTACTTC
TRBD2 NA TRBJ2-1 TRBV7-2 CASSLSWEGLEQFF TGTGCCAGCAGCTTGTCGTGGGAGGGCCTTGAGCAGTTCTTC
NA NA TRBJ1-5 TRBV27 CASTLTLGGASNQPQHF TGTGCCAGCACTTTGACCCTGGGGGGGGCTAGCAATCAGCCCCAGCATTTT
TRBD1 few TRBJ1-1 TRBV18 CASSGTGQGTEAFF TGTGCCAGCTCGGGGACTGGACAGGGCACTGAAGCTTTCTTT
TRBD1 few TRBJ1-1 TRBV7-9 CASSALQGAGAFF TGTGCCAGCAGCGCGTTACAGGGGGCTGGCGCTTTCTTT
NA few TRBJ1-6 TRBV9 CASSVGEGGRVNSPLHF TGTGCCAGCAGCGTAGGGGAGGGAGGCAGGGTGAATTCACCCCTCCACTTT
TRBD1 NA TRBJ1-5 TRBV5-6 CASSLARKGAGNQPQHF TGTGCCAGCAGCTTGGCCAGGAAGGGGGCGGGAAATCAGCCCCAGCATTTT
TRBD1 NA TRBJ2-5 TRBV25-1 CASSVETGEKETQYF TGTGCCAGCAGTGTAGAGACAGGGGAGAAGGAGACCCAGTACTTC
NA NA TRBJ1-2 TRBV30 CAWNRGAPHYGYTF TGTGCCTGGAATCGGGGGGCGCCCCACTATGGCTACACCTTC
NA NA TRBJ2-1 TRBV1 CTSSHPPGGEQFF TGCACCAGCAGCCACCCCCCGGGCGGGGAGCAGTTCTTC
NA NA TRBJ1-2 TRBV7-2 CASILRGDDYGYTF TGTGCCAGCATCTTACGGGGGGACGACTATGGCTACACCTTC
NA few TRBJ1-2 TRBV28 CASGRTPEEGYTF TGTGCCAGCGGCCGGACCCCGGAGGAGGGCTACACCTTC
NA NA TRBJ1-2 TRBV7-2 CASSLGGASNYGYTF TGTGCCAGCAGCTTAGGGGGAGCTTCTAACTATGGCTACACCTTC
TRBD2 NA TRBJ2-5 TRBV27 CASRITPRTSGGAGETQYF TGTGCCAGCAGAATAACCCCCCGGACTAGCGGGGGGGCCGGAGAGACCCAGTACTTC
NA NA TRBJ1-2 TRBV7-2 CASSLRGGDGYTF TGTGCCAGCAGCTTAAGGGGTGGGGATGGCTACACCTTC
TRBD2 few TRBJ2-2 TRBV4-3 CASSQESLAGVAGELFF TGCGCCAGCAGCCAAGAGTCACTAGCGGGAGTAGCCGGGGAGCTGTTTTTT
NA NA TRBJ2-3 TRBV28 CASSLAGAGTDTQYF TGTGCCAGCAGTTTGGCGGGGGCGGGCACAGATACGCAGTATTTT
NA few TRBJ1-5 TRBV12-5 CASGLVVPFSGGVRQPQHF TGTGCTAGTGGTTTGGTTGTCCCTTTCTCGGGGGGGGTTCGGCAGCCCCAGCATTTT
TRBD2 NA TRBJ2-1 TRBV4-2 CASSPGTSGNNEQFF TGTGCCAGCAGTCCCGGGACTAGCGGTAACAATGAGCAGTTCTTC
TRBD1 once TRBJ1-4 TRBV11-2 CASSLGDRDREKLFF TGTGCCAGCAGCTTAGGGGACAGGGATCGGGAAAAACTGTTTTTT
NA NA TRBJ2-3 TRBV12-3/TRBV12-4 CASSRFDTQYF TGTGCCAGCAGTCGTTTCGATACGCAGTATTTT
TRBD1 NA TRBJ2-6 TRBV6-5 CASSLQGSGANVLTF TGTGCCAGCAGCCTACAGGGGTCTGGGGCCAACGTCCTGACTTTC
TRBD2 NA TRBJ2-1 TRBV7-2 CASSPAPTSNPNEQFF TGTGCCAGCAGCCCAGCCCCGACTAGCAACCCCAATGAGCAGTTCTTC
TRBD1 NA TRBJ2-1 TRBV16 CASNRGTGYQSGNEQFF TGTGCCAGCAACCGAGGGACAGGGTATCAATCGGGGAATGAGCAGTTCTTC
TRBD1 few TRBJ1-2 TRBV11-2 CASSSQGSYGYTF TGTGCCAGCAGCTCACAGGGGAGTTATGGCTACACCTTC
NA NA TRBJ2-5 TRBV3-1/TRBV3-2 CASSPIPGGPGTQYF TGTGCCAGCAGCCCCATCCCGGGGGGCCCGGGGACCCAGTACTTC
NA NA TRBJ1-4 TRBV18 CASSPRNGPNEKLFF TGTGCCAGCTCACCAAGGAATGGGCCTAATGAAAAACTGTTTTTT
NA NA TRBJ2-6 TRBV30 CAWCGPSGANVLTF TGTGCCTGGTGCGGGCCCTCCGGGGCCAACGTCCTGACTTTC
TRBD1 NA TRBJ1-1 TRBV11-2 CASRSYRGLSTEAFF TGTGCCAGCAGGTCATACAGGGGGCTAAGCACTGAAGCTTTCTTT
NA NA TRBJ1-5 TRBV12-2 CASRPGTFPRHQPQHF TGTGCAAGTCGCCCCGGGACTTTTCCTAGGCATCAGCCCCAGCATTTT
TRBD2 NA TRBJ2-3 TRBV5-5 CASSLARLAGRTDTQYF TGTGCCAGCAGCTTGGCCCGCCTAGCGGGCCGCACAGATACGCAGTATTTT
NA NA TRBJ1-3 TRBV11-3 CASSLDRWPAGPIGNTIYF TGTGCCAGCAGCTTAGATCGGTGGCCGGCAGGGCCGATTGGAAACACCATATATTTT
TRBD2 NA TRBJ2-2 TRBV4-3 CASSQEASGSYSGELFF TGCGCCAGCAGCCAGGAAGCCAGCGGGAGTTATTCCGGGGAGCTGTTTTTT
TRBD2 NA TRBJ2-3 TRBV2 CASKSGGVATDTQYF TGTGCCAGCAAGAGCGGGGGGGTCGCCACAGATACGCAGTATTTT
TRBD1 NA TRBJ2-5 TRBV5-3 CARSFPDRGQETQYF TGTGCCAGAAGCTTCCCAGACAGGGGGCAAGAGACCCAGTACTTC
TRBD2 NA TRBJ2-1 TRBV5-1 CASSLVGGSPEQFF TGCGCCAGCAGCTTGGTAGGCGGGAGCCCTGAGCAGTTCTTC
NA NA TRBJ2-3 TRBV7-8 CASSSSSSGTDTQYF TGTGCCAGCAGCTCCTCCTCTAGCGGCACAGATACGCAGTATTTT
NA once TRBJ2-5 TRBV12-3/TRBV12-4 CASSFSVETQYF TGTGCCAGCAGTTTCAGCGTGGAGACCCAGTACTTC